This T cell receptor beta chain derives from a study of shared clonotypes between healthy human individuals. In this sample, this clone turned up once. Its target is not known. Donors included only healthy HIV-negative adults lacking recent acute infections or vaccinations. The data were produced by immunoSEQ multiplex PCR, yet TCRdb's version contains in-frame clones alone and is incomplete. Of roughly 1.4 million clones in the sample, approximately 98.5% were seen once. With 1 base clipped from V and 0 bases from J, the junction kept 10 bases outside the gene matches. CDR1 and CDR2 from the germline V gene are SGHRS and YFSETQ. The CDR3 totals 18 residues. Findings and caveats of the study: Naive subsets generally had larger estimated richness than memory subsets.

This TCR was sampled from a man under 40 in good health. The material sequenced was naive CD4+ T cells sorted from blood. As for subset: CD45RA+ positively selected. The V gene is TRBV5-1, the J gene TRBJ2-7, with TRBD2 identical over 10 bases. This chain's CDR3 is CASSLWKPSGGISYEQYF. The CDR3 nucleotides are TGCGCCAGCAGCTTGTGGAAGCCTAGCGGGGGTATCTCCTACGAGCAGTACTTC. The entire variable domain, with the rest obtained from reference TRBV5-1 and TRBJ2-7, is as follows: KAGVTQTPRYLIKTRGQQVTLSCSPISGHRSVSWYQQTPGQGLQFLFEYFSETQRNKGNFPGRFSGRQFSNSRSEMNVSTLELGDSALYLCASSLWKPSGGISYEQYFGPGTRLTVT.